This T cell receptor (beta chain) was identified in a study of radiation and T cells in renal cell carcinoma. Trimming stripped 2 bases from V and 7 bases from J, with 6 bases between. This CDR3 is 11 amino acids long. Germline V gives CDR1 MGHRA, CDR2 YSYEKL. Clones were read by immunoSEQ multiplex PCR, and TCRdb kept only the in-frame ones, dropping some. Here the sample spans about 91,000 clones, 82% being singletons. Sample time point: baseline pretreatment blood. Treatment here: 15 Gy SBRT to primary tumor, nephrectomy 4 weeks later. The genes are TRBV4-1 and TRBJ2-7; D might be TRBD2 (5 bases). The sequence derives from a man aged 55 to 69 with renal cell carcinoma. Specimen: blood, collected from a patient whose treatment included radiotherapy and nephrectomy. CDR3 sequence: CASSQRGEQYF. The DNA of the CDR3 is TGCGCCAGCAGCCAACGAGGGGAGCAGTACTTC.